This T cell receptor (beta chain) comes out of a study of blood T cell repertoires in COVID-19. Turning to the study itself: COVID-19 samples, acute and convalescent, were from the United States, Italy and Spain.

CDR3 length: 15 amino acids. V lost 1 base, J lost 5 bases, and 6 bases stayed unmatched. Germline V gene lookup returns CDR1 LNHDA and CDR2 SQIVND (reference sequence). Here immunoSEQ multiplex PCR was the method, and the copy in TCRdb shows in-frame clones only, minus some. The sample contains roughly 150,000 clones, approximately 88% of which appear only once. This clone came up once. Participants came from fewer than 25 US areas, aged about 18 to 90 years. Participant reports of clinical history set cohort assignment. Exposed volunteers were people who met a COVID-19 case within 2 weeks before study entry.

The chain combines TRBV19 with TRBJ1-1, with 8 bases fitting TRBD1. This sequence originates from a man aged 65 to 85 who had been exposed to COVID-19. Sequenced: PBMCs or T cells enriched from blood (not recorded which). The CDR3 nucleotides are TGTGCCAGTAGTATAGCCGGCAGGGGGCGAACTGAAGCTTTCTTT. Translated: CASSIAGRGRTEAFF. Based on the CDR3 plus reference TRBV19 and TRBJ1-1, the full variable domain is DGGITQSPKYLFRKEGQNVTLSCEQNLNHDAMYWYRQDPGQGLRLIYYSQIVNDFQKGDIAEGYSVSREKKESFPLTVTSAQKNPTAFYLCASSIAGRGRTEAFFGQGTRLTVV.